This is a list of T cell receptor beta chains from one sample in a study of blood T cell repertoires in COVID-19. Some clones are missing from TCRdb's copy, which holds only in-frame ones; the method was immunoSEQ multiplex PCR. The table lists about 280,000 clones, approximately 84% of them singletons. Specimen: peripheral blood. All receptors come from a woman aged 30 to 39 who had recovered from COVID-19. CDR3s include the opening cysteine and the closing phenylalanine or tryptophan. The D gene is left open where the match is weak. Clone size, where shown, is once, few, many, or a class for clones that have expanded.

clone size: NA; D gene: NA; V gene: TRBV18; J gene: TRBJ1-5; CDR3 protein: CASSPPDYSNQPQHF; CDR3 DNA: TGTGCCAGCTCACCACCAGACTATAGCAATCAGCCCCAGCATTTT
clone size: NA; D gene: NA; V gene: TRBV10-1; J gene: TRBJ2-7; CDR3 protein: CASSEGPSYEQYF; CDR3 DNA: TGCGCCAGCAGTGAAGGCCCTAGCTACGAGCAGTACTTC
clone size: NA; D gene: NA; V gene: TRBV7-9; J gene: TRBJ1-1; CDR3 protein: CASSLDTGTEAFF; CDR3 DNA: TGTGCCAGCAGCTTAGATACGGGGACTGAAGCTTTCTTT
clone size: NA; D gene: NA; V gene: TRBV7-2; J gene: TRBJ2-7; CDR3 protein: CASSLVGGRSPYEQYF; CDR3 DNA: TGTGCCAGCAGCTTAGTTGGTGGGAGGTCACCCTACGAGCAGTACTTC
clone size: NA; D gene: TRBD1; V gene: TRBV4-1; J gene: TRBJ1-1; CDR3 protein: CASSYRGTEAFF; CDR3 DNA: TGCGCCAGCAGCTACAGGGGTACTGAAGCTTTCTTT
clone size: NA; D gene: NA; V gene: TRBV2; J gene: TRBJ2-7; CDR3 protein: CASSEMEIYEQYF; CDR3 DNA: TGTGCCAGCAGTGAAATGGAGATATACGAGCAGTACTTC
clone size: NA; D gene: NA; V gene: TRBV24-1; J gene: TRBJ2-3; CDR3 protein: CATSDYGRTDTQYF; CDR3 DNA: TGTGCCACCAGTGATTATGGGCGCACAGATACGCAGTATTTT
clone size: NA; D gene: TRBD2; V gene: TRBV18; J gene: TRBJ2-6; CDR3 protein: CASSPGLAGASGGANVLTF; CDR3 DNA: TGTGCCAGCTCACCAGGACTAGCGGGAGCTTCCGGAGGGGCCAACGTCCTGACTTTC
clone size: NA; D gene: NA; V gene: TRBV12-2; J gene: TRBJ1-3; CDR3 protein: CASRLVSPLGTGEGNTIYF; CDR3 DNA: TGTGCAAGTCGCTTAGTATCCCCCCTGGGTACAGGGGAGGGAAACACCATATATTTT
clone size: once; D gene: NA; V gene: TRBV16; J gene: TRBJ2-7; CDR3 protein: CASSLVQGSYEQYF; CDR3 DNA: TGTGCCAGCAGCCTCGTACAGGGATCGTACGAGCAGTACTTC
clone size: NA; D gene: TRBD1; V gene: TRBV7-2; J gene: TRBJ1-4; CDR3 protein: CASSFQTGGGPGKLFF; CDR3 DNA: TGTGCCAGCAGCTTTCAGACAGGGGGAGGGCCTGGAAAACTGTTTTTT
clone size: NA; D gene: TRBD1; V gene: TRBV10-3; J gene: TRBJ2-1; CDR3 protein: CAISESRRGHGEQFF; CDR3 DNA: TGTGCCATCAGTGAGTCCCGCAGGGGGCATGGTGAGCAGTTCTTC
clone size: NA; D gene: TRBD1; V gene: TRBV6-5; J gene: TRBJ2-7; CDR3 protein: CASRDRVVYEQYF; CDR3 DNA: TGTGCCAGCAGGGACAGGGTCGTCTACGAGCAGTACTTC
clone size: NA; D gene: TRBD2; V gene: TRBV5-1; J gene: TRBJ2-3; CDR3 protein: CASGSGSTDTQYF; CDR3 DNA: TGCGCCAGCGGTAGCGGGAGCACAGATACGCAGTATTTT
clone size: few; D gene: NA; V gene: TRBV29-1; J gene: TRBJ2-1; CDR3 protein: CSAHRQDNEQFF; CDR3 DNA: TGCAGCGCGCACCGACAGGACAATGAGCAGTTCTTC
clone size: NA; D gene: NA; V gene: TRBV27; J gene: TRBJ2-7; CDR3 protein: CASSLSVPYEQYF; CDR3 DNA: TGTGCCAGCAGTTTAAGCGTACCCTACGAGCAGTACTTC
clone size: NA; D gene: NA; V gene: TRBV6-1; J gene: TRBJ1-2; CDR3 protein: CASSEAKGVSPYGYTF; CDR3 DNA: TGTGCCAGCAGTGAAGCTAAGGGGGTTTCCCCCTATGGCTACACCTTC
clone size: NA; D gene: TRBD1; V gene: TRBV18; J gene: TRBJ2-7; CDR3 protein: CASSPRTGRDYEQYF; CDR3 DNA: TGTGCTAGCTCACCAAGGACAGGGCGGGACTACGAGCAGTACTTC
clone size: few; D gene: TRBD2; V gene: TRBV4-2; J gene: TRBJ2-1; CDR3 protein: CASSFETSGINNEQFF; CDR3 DNA: TGTGCCAGCAGTTTCGAGACTAGCGGGATCAACAATGAGCAGTTCTTC
clone size: NA; D gene: NA; V gene: TRBV29-1; J gene: TRBJ2-1; CDR3 protein: CSVDKSGSGYNEQFF; CDR3 DNA: TGCAGCGTCGACAAAAGCGGGTCGGGCTACAATGAGCAGTTCTTC
clone size: NA; D gene: TRBD2; V gene: TRBV2; J gene: TRBJ2-3; CDR3 protein: CASSVRRGGLDTQYF; CDR3 DNA: TGTGCCAGCAGCGTTCGGCGGGGGGGCCTAGATACGCAGTATTTT
clone size: NA; D gene: TRBD2; V gene: TRBV2; J gene: TRBJ2-7; CDR3 protein: CASMGTISYEQYF; CDR3 DNA: TGTGCCAGCATGGGGACTATCTCCTACGAGCAGTACTTC
clone size: NA; D gene: NA; V gene: TRBV28; J gene: TRBJ2-7; CDR3 protein: CASRGSYYEQYF; CDR3 DNA: TGTGCCAGCAGGGGCAGCTACTACGAGCAGTACTTC
clone size: once; D gene: TRBD1; V gene: TRBV11-2; J gene: TRBJ2-5; CDR3 protein: CASSLGQGSETQYF; CDR3 DNA: TGTGCCAGCAGCTTGGGACAGGGGTCCGAGACCCAGTACTTC
clone size: NA; D gene: NA; V gene: TRBV29-1; J gene: TRBJ1-1; CDR3 protein: CSVQEGGGTEAFF; CDR3 DNA: TGCAGCGTTCAGGAGGGAGGAGGCACTGAAGCTTTCTTT
clone size: once; D gene: NA; V gene: TRBV7-8; J gene: TRBJ1-3; CDR3 protein: CASSLRTMAGNTIYF; CDR3 DNA: TGTGCCAGCAGCCTCAGAACGATGGCTGGAAACACCATATATTTT
clone size: NA; D gene: NA; V gene: TRBV19; J gene: TRBJ2-3; CDR3 protein: CASRQGGTQYF; CDR3 DNA: TGTGCCAGTAGGCAGGGTGGGACGCAGTATTTT
clone size: NA; D gene: NA; V gene: TRBV5-8; J gene: TRBJ2-7; CDR3 protein: CASSSFFYEQYF; CDR3 DNA: TGTGCCAGCAGCTCTTTTTTCTACGAGCAGTACTTC
clone size: NA; D gene: NA; V gene: TRBV7-3; J gene: TRBJ2-5; CDR3 protein: CASSSSDSQETQYF; CDR3 DNA: TGTGCCAGCAGCTCCTCCGACAGTCAAGAGACCCAGTACTTC
clone size: few; D gene: TRBD1; V gene: TRBV5-1; J gene: TRBJ2-5; CDR3 protein: CASSPGTGGYQETQYF; CDR3 DNA: TGCGCCAGCAGCCCGGGAACAGGGGGCTACCAAGAGACCCAGTACTTC
clone size: NA; D gene: TRBD2; V gene: TRBV4-2; J gene: TRBJ2-7; CDR3 protein: CASSQDEVAGVVDEQYF; CDR3 DNA: TGTGCCAGCAGCCAAGATGAGGTAGCGGGGGTCGTGGACGAGCAGTACTTC
clone size: NA; D gene: TRBD1; V gene: TRBV24-1; J gene: TRBJ2-1; CDR3 protein: CATSGFSGQGHNEQFF; CDR3 DNA: TGTGCCACCAGTGGATTTTCGGGACAGGGTCACAATGAGCAGTTCTTC
clone size: once; D gene: NA; V gene: TRBV19; J gene: TRBJ1-5; CDR3 protein: CASDDQGQPQHF; CDR3 DNA: TGTGCCAGCGACGACCAGGGTCAGCCCCAGCATTTT
clone size: NA; D gene: TRBD2; V gene: TRBV11-2; J gene: TRBJ2-3; CDR3 protein: CASSTTSGGFGADTQYF; CDR3 DNA: TGTGCCAGCAGCACGACTAGCGGGGGATTTGGCGCAGATACGCAGTATTTT
clone size: once; D gene: NA; V gene: TRBV20-1; J gene: TRBJ1-6; CDR3 protein: CSAEHNSPLHF; CDR3 DNA: TGCAGTGCTGAACACAATTCACCCCTCCACTTT
clone size: NA; D gene: TRBD1; V gene: TRBV7-8; J gene: TRBJ2-5; CDR3 protein: CASSRSPVPAANRGAGGPWETQYF; CDR3 DNA: TGTGCCAGCAGCCGATCGCCCGTCCCAGCAGCAAACCGAGGGGCAGGGGGTCCGTGGGAGACCCAGTACTTC
clone size: NA; D gene: NA; V gene: TRBV6-5; J gene: TRBJ2-1; CDR3 protein: CASRRWGDSYNEQFF; CDR3 DNA: TGTGCCAGCCGACGATGGGGGGATTCCTACAATGAGCAGTTCTTC